Given below is one T cell receptor (beta chain) in context. The antigen it recognizes is unknown. No base qualities exist here, and no much larger clone lies one base off it. Additional DNA sequences in this sample encode the identical CDR3. The data derive from a study of TIL therapy for anti-PD-1-resistant metastatic lung cancer (dated by TCRdb to about 2021). At the level of the whole study: A median age of about 59 years (range about 38-80) and a median tumor PD-L1 proportion score of 6% to 7% were recorded among enrolled patients. The cohort was composed predominantly of lung adenocarcinoma, with a handful of EGFR-mutant and two ALK-rearranged tumors included, and half of patients were identified as current or former smokers. A median non-synonymous tumor mutation burden of over 1.2 mutations per megabase was determined across the cohort by whole-exome sequencing. Clonotypes were tracked across tumor, expanded TIL product and serial blood samples by T cell receptor beta sequencing of tumor and peripheral blood.

Per the publication, the time point label means: pre-treatment sample, taken before nivolumab and TIL therapy. Excised metastases, mostly pleural nodules or supraclavicular lymph nodes, were used as baseline tumor samples and were taken from the same resection from which TIL were grown. Tumors were collected before any PD-1/PD-L1 blockade, after which patients were given nivolumab, and patients who progressed were given lymphodepletion, an infusion of expanded TIL and IL-2. Adults with stage 4 NSCLC were enrolled in a dual-center phase I trial from 2017 to January 2020. Samples were obtained from a single-arm, open-label phase I trial in which tumor-infiltrating lymphocyte therapy with nivolumab was evaluated in advanced non-small cell lung cancer. Portions of each resected tumor were snap-frozen in liquid nitrogen and stored at -80 °C. Tumor regions of interest were selected on H&E sections by laser-capture macrodissection, were pulverized into 15 mg aliquots, and were extracted with Qiagen Allprep kits.

V and J lose 2 bases and 6 bases, and a span of 6 bases separates them. The germline V gene (reference sequence) provides CDR1 DFQATT and CDR2 SNEGSKA. The CDR3 has 11 amino acids, counting the end cysteine and phenylalanine. Solely the CDR3 DNA is kept, with 33 bases framed from the first base. General study outcomes and caveats: The cohort was highly selected, with more treatment-naive, never-smoker and oncogene-addicted patients than typical, limiting generalizability. The study protocol defined all tumor marker inferences as exploratory. Higher clonality and lower diversity were observed in expanded TIL cultures than in baseline intratumoral T cells (median clonality 6% vs 31%, p < 0.0001). Clonal turnover during TIL culture was high, and many clones enriched in the product were not detected in the baseline tumor, suggesting clonal contraction instead of faithful expansion.

The immunoSEQ v3 hsTCRB kit was used to amplify TCR beta CDR3 regions from genomic DNA through bias-controlled multiplex PCR. TCR libraries were sequenced on an Illumina NextSeq 500 to about 1.8 million read pairs for survey level or roughly 5-6.5 million for deep level. Per the authors' processing: The immunoSEQ Analyzer software assigned V, D and J genes, filtered out non-productive sequences, and reported clonality. To compare repertoires between infused TIL and blood, productive Simpson clonality was used along with the Morisita overlap index of productive TRB rearrangements. TCRdb carries this immuneACCESS record with in-frame sequences only. Its versions omit some clonotypes, under half of them owing to an unresolved V gene in the studies checked, with the rest unexplained. The V and J calls and the clone size are those of that table, but D and trimming were determined from the DNA. This sample gives 50,000 to 60,000 clones in total; less than 75% of them show up just once. The ten biggest clones cover about 6% of the sample.

The chain uses TRBV20-1 and TRBJ2-3, with no D gene named confidently. This TCR was sampled from a person aged 25-85 years with non-small cell lung cancer. The starting material was tumor tissue, obtained at baseline. The DNA is as follows: TGCAGTGCTAGATTTGGTGATACGCAGTATTTT. It codes for CSARFGDTQYF.